This T cell receptor beta chain was retrieved from a study of technical replicates of blood from several donors. This clone was seen a single time. The CDR3 has 14 amino acids. Deletions cut 5 bases from V and 2 bases from J, with 12 bases between. Germline CDR1 reads MNHNS; CDR2 reads SASEGT. Sequenced by immunoSEQ multiplex PCR; TCRdb stores in-frame clones only, minus some. The table shows 50,000 to 80,000 clones, with around nine tenths occurring only once. The receptor comes from a human donor in good health. Some clones in this sample may be carry-over from other donors' samples. Sequenced material: PBMCs. V usage is TRBV6-1 and J usage is TRBJ1-2; D not certain. CDR3 sequence: CASSKGDNNYGYTF. CDR3 DNA: TGTGCCAGCAGTAAGGGAGACAACAACTATGGCTACACCTTC.